One sample yielded the 16 T cell receptor beta chains listed below, sequenced in a study of CD8+CD57+ T cells in acquired aplastic anemia. Profiling that covered TCR beta VDJ and CDR3 relied on genomic DNA as its template. One entry per CDR3 protein, called by TCRdb with MiXCR from the reads. The sample comprises over 150,000 distinct CDR3 sequences, around 40% of which are singletons, and under 1.2% rests with the top ten. Sequencing was carried out using sorted CD4+, CD8+, or CD8+CD57+ T cells (not recorded which) from PBMCs. Source of these receptors: a human donor in good health.

The V call is TRBV6-2 or TRBV6-3, the J call TRBJ1-1; D possibly corresponds to TRBD1 (5 bases). The CDR3 runs to 16 residues. V was trimmed by 0 bases and J by 4 bases, leaving 15 bases between them. Germline V CDR1 and CDR2: MNHEY, SVGEGT. The CDR3 spells CASSYSAGSVSTEAFF. CDR3 nucleotide sequence: TGTGCCAGCAGTTACTCAGCAGGGTCAGTTAGCACTGAAGCTTTCTTT.

The V and J genes are TRBV25-1 and TRBJ2-5, with a tentative D call TRBD1 (7 bases). The germline CDR1 and CDR2 sequences are MGHDK and SYGVNS. The CDR3 totals 15 residues. The germline V and J ends were trimmed by 0 bases and 3 bases, with 11 bases remaining between them. CDR3 protein: CASSEYQGGEETQYF. The DNA for the CDR3 is TGTGCCAGCAGTGAATATCAGGGGGGTGAAGAGACCCAGTACTTC.

The CDR3, as DNA: TGTGCCAGTAGTATGGGGGGGACATCTGGGGCCAACGTCCTGACTTTC. This gives the protein CASSMGGTSGANVLTF. This chain uses TRBV19 with TRBJ2-6; possibly TRBD2 for D (7 bases). From germline, CDR1 is LNHDA and CDR2 SQIVND (reference sequence). The CDR3 runs to 16 residues. The ends were cut back, 3 bases at V and 1 base at J, with 10 bases in the middle.

The chain carries TRBV10-3 and TRBJ1-5; the match to TRBD1 covers 10 bases. V shed 4 bases and J 6 bases; nucleotides not matched to a gene: 6. The CDR3 has 15 residues. Germline CDR1 and CDR2: ENHRY and SYGVKD. Written as DNA, the CDR3 is TGTGCCATCAGTGTTGGGACAGGGGAAGGTCAGCCCCAGCATTTT. Residues: CAISVGTGEGQPQHF.

This clonotype was detected a few times. This chain uses TRBV28 with TRBJ2-4, with a possible D match to TRBD1 (6 bases). The V end lost 8 bases, the J end lost 0 bases, and 14 bases lay between the germline ends. The CDR3 sequence is 15 residues long. The germline V gene has CDR1 MDHEN and CDR2 SYDVKM. The CDR3 sequence: CASHGSGVAKNIQYF. The CDR3 nucleotides read TGTGCCAGCCATGGCTCAGGGGTAGCCAAAAACATTCAGTACTTC.

The chain is built from TRBV7-9 and TRBJ1-2, with D uncertain. This CDR3 has 11 amino acids. V was pared by 8 bases and J by 5 bases, with 9 bases between. The V gene's germline CDR1 is SEHNR and CDR2 FQNEAQ (reference sequence). The CDR3 bases are TGTGCCAGCGGCGGGGTATATGGCTACACCTTC. This sequence encodes CASGGVYGYTF.

This clonotype was picked up many times. The chain links TRBV6-5 to TRBJ2-5; the D gene could be TRBD1 or TRBD2 (5 bases each). The V gene's germline CDR1 is MNHEY and CDR2 SVGAGI. CDR3 length: 16 amino acids. Between the trimmed V and J ends, which lost 0 bases and 1 base, there was a span of 12 bases. CDR3 bases: TGTGCCAGCAGTTACTCTTTCGTCGGGACCCAAGAGACCCAGTACTTC. Translating it yields CASSYSFVGTQETQYF.

The chain joins TRBV29-1 to TRBJ2-7; 10 bases agree with TRBD1. The CDR3 sequence is 13 residues long. With 6 bases clipped from V and 6 bases from J, the junction kept 8 bases outside the gene matches. Germline CDR1 and CDR2: SQVTM and ANQGSEA. DNA of the CDR3: TGCAGCGTCCTCGAGACAGGGGGCGGCGAGCAGTACTTC. It encodes CSVLETGGGEQYF.

This clonotype was picked up many times. This rearrangement joins TRBV20-1 to TRBJ1-4, with a possible D match to TRBD1 (5 bases). The V gene's germline CDR1 is DFQATT and CDR2 SNEGSKA (reference sequence). Trimming cost V 3 bases and J 7 bases, with 12 bases left between them. The CDR3 totals 13 residues. CDR3 nucleotides: TGCAGTGCTAGGAGAGGGGCGGGTGAAAAACTGTTTTTT. This gives the protein CSARRGAGEKLFF.

This clonotype was seen repeatedly, ten times or more. V is TRBV11-2 and J is TRBJ1-2; the match to TRBD1 covers 8 bases. Trimming cost V 5 bases and J 2 bases; bases outside gene matches: 10. CDR1 and CDR2 from the germline V gene are SGHAT and FQNNGV. This CDR3 has 16 residues. CDR3 sequence (DNA): TGTGCCAGCAGCCCGCAATCGACAGGGGCGAACTATGGCTACACCTTC. It codes for CASSPQSTGANYGYTF.

The CDR3 protein is CASSVTENYGYTF. The CDR3 DNA reads as TGTGCCAGCAGTGTGACGGAAAACTATGGCTACACCTTC. The V gene is TRBV12-3 or TRBV12-4, the J gene TRBJ1-2; D not resolved. The CDR3 covers 13 residues. The V end lost 5 bases, the J end lost 2 bases, and 9 bases lay between the germline ends.

J is TRBJ1-2 and V is TRBV20-1; D gene unclear. Germline-derived CDR1 and CDR2 are DFQATT and SNEGSKA (reference sequence). Deletions cut 2 bases from V and 4 bases from J, with 5 bases between. CDR3 length: 11 amino acids. CDR3 sequence (DNA): TGCAGTGCTAGAAACATCTATGGCTACACCTTC. Its protein is CSARNIYGYTF.

The sample holds a few counts of this clonotype. The chain has TRBV3-1 and TRBJ1-1; D unresolved. This CDR3 region has 13 residues. Germline CDR1 LGHDT, CDR2 YNNKEL (reference sequence). V lost 4 bases, J lost 7 bases, and 13 bases lay in between. CDR3 residues: CASSPIGLIEAFF. The CDR3 nucleotides read TGTGCCAGCAGCCCGATCGGGTTGATTGAAGCTTTCTTT. Full variable domain (missing parts from reference TRBV3-1 and TRBJ1-1): DTAVSQTPKYLVTQMGNDKSIKCEQNLGHDTMYWYKQDSKKFLKIMFSYNNKELIINETVPNRFSPKSPDKAHLNLHINSLELGDSAVYFCASSPIGLIEAFFGQGTRLTVV.

Only a few counts were recorded for this clonotype. This sequence may be a read error, since a much larger clone differs from it by one base. V gene TRBV4-1 combines with J gene TRBJ2-5; D uncertain. The V gene lost 2 bases and the J gene lost 4 bases, with 14 bases spanning the gap. CDR3 length: 15 residues. Germline V lookup: CDR1 MGHRA, CDR2 YSYEKL. The CDR3 spells CASSQTHTSRETQYF. The CDR3, as DNA: TGCGCCAGCAGCCAAACCCACACTTCCCGAGAGACCCAGTACTTC.

This clonotype came up once. This rearrangement joins TRBV20-1 to TRBJ2-7; D not certain. Germline CDR1 is DFQATT and CDR2 is SNEGSKA (reference sequence). This CDR3 has 11 residues. Trimming removed 0 bases from V and 5 bases from J, with 5 bases in between. The CDR3 nucleotides are TGCAGTGCTAGAGATTACCACGAGCAGTACTTC. As protein: CSARDYHEQYF.

This clonotype was counted once. Since a much larger clone is just one base distant, this may be a read error. This chain uses TRBV5-1 with TRBJ1-4; 11 positions match TRBD1. Germline CDR1 reads SGHRS; CDR2 reads YFSETQ. The ends lost 4 bases at V and 7 bases at J; junction bases unmatched: 6. The length of the CDR3 is 15 residues. DNA for the CDR3: TGCGCCAGCAGCGACACCGGGACAGGGGGTGAAAAACTGTTTTTT. Translating it yields CASSDTGTGGEKLFF.